This entry is about one TCR beta chain. The antigen is unknown. This entry belongs to a study of OX40 agonist ivuxolimab in advanced cancers. Study-level results: CD8+ T cells averaged more expanded clones than CD4+.

The method was immunoSEQ multiplex PCR; TCRdb's version includes in-frame clones alone and lacks a portion of them. Here the sample spans some 90,000 clones, less than 95% being singletons. This receptor was identified in an adult with an advanced solid tumor such as melanoma, head and neck, liver or kidney cancer. Sequencing was performed on CD4+ or CD8+ T cells sorted from blood, taken in a trial of the OX40 agonist ivuxolimab.

Here the CDR3 reads CAWGRGSETQYF. The CDR3 nucleotides are TGTGCCTGGGGGCGGGGGTCAGAGACCCAGTACTTC. The rearrangement joins TRBV30 to TRBJ2-5; TRBD2 aligns across 7 bases. The V and J ends lost 5 bases and 4 bases, in that order; junction bases with no gene match: 4. The germline V gene has CDR1 GTSNPN and CDR2 SVGIG (reference sequence). This CDR3 contains 12 residues.